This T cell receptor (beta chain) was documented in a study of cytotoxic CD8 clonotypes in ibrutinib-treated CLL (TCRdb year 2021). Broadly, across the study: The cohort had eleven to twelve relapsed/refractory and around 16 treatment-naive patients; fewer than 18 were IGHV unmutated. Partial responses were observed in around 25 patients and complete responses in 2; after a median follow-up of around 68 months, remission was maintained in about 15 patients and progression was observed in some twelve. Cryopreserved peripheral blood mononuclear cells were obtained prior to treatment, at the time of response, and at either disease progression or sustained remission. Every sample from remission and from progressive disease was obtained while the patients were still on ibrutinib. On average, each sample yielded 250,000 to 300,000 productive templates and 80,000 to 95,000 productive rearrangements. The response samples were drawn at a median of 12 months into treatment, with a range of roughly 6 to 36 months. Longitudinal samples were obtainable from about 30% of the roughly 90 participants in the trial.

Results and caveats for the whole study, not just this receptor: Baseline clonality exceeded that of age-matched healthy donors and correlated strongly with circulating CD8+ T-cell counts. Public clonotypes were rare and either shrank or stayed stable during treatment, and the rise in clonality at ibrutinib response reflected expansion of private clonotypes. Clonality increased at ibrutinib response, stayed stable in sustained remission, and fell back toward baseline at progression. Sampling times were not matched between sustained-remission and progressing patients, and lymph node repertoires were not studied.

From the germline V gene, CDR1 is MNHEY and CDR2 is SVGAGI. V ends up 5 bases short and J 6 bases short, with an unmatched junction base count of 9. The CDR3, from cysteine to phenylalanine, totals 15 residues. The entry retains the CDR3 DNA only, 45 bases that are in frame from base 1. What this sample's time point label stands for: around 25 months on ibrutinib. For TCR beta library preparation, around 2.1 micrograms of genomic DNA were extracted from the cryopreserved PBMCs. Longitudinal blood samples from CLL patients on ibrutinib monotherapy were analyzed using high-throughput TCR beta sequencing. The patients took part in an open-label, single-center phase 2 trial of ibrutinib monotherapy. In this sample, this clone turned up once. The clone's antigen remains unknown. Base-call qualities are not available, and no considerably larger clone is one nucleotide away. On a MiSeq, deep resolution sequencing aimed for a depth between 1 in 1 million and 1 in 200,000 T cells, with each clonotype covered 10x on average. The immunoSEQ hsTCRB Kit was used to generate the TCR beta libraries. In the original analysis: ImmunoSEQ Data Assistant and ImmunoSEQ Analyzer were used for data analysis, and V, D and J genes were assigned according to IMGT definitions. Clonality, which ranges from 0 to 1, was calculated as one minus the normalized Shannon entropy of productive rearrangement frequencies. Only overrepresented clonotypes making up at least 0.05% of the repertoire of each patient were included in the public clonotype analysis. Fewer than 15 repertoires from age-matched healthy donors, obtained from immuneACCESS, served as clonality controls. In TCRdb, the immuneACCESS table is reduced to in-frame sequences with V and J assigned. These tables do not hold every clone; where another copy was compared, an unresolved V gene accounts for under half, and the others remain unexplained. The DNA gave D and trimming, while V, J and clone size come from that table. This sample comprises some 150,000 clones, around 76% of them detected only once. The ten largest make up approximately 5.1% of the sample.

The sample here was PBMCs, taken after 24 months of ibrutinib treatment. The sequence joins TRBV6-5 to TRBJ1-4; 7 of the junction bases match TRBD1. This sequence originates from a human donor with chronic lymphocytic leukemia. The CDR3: CASSAQGGWDEKLFF. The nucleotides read TGTGCCAGCAGTGCCCAGGGGGGTTGGGATGAAAAACTGTTTTTT.